This T cell receptor beta chain appears in the sequencing data of a study of spatial heterogeneity in lung cancer. Study-level information: Follow-up PBMC samples were sequenced when available, at a median of roughly 2 years after resection. Alpha-chain sequences were detected in numbers that were consistently lower than beta-chain sequences.

Overall study findings and caveats: The appearance of ubiquitous expanded tumor TCRs in blood was greater at resection than follow-up.

On this clonotype: Its antigen is not known.

Germline CDR1 reads SQVTM; CDR2 reads ANQGSEA. Trimming left V 4 bases short and J 5 bases short, with 9 bases between. This CDR3 contains 12 residues. The time point here: blood at routine non-recurrence follow-up after resection. The sequenced material consisted of unsorted whole RNA from tumor, nontumor lung or frozen PBMC. Each molecule of TCR cDNA was tagged with one unique molecular identifier. TCRdb re-called the 5' RACE reads through MiXCR, storing one row per CDR3 protein. The table lists under 30,000 distinct CDR3 sequences, 6% of them singletons. The material was PBMCs, obtained at follow-up. V is TRBV29-1 and J is TRBJ2-1; D is undetermined. The sequence came from a male donor with early-stage non-small cell lung cancer. The CDR3 spells CSVVRYDNEQFF. CDR3 DNA: TGCAGCGTTGTAAGGTATGACAATGAGCAGTTCTTC.